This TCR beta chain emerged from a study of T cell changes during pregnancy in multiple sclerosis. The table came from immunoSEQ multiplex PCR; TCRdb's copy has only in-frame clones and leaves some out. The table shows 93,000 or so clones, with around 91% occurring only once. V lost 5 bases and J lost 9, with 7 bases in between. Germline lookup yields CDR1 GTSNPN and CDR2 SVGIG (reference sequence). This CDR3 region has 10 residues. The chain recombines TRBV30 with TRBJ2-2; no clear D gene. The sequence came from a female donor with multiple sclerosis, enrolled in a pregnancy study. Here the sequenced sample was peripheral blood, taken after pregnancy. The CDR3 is CAWGHRELFF. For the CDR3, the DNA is TGTGCCTGGGGGCACCGGGAGCTGTTTTTT. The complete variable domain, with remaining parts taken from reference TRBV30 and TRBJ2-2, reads SQTIHQWPATLVQPVGSPLSLECTVEGTSNPNLYWYRQAAGRGLQLLFYSVGIGQISSEVPQNLSASRPQDRQFILSSKKLLLSDSGFYLCAWGHRELFFGEGSRLTVL.